This TCR beta chain comes out of a study of cytomegalovirus exposure and HLA in healthy donors. This CDR3 is 15 amino acids long. CDR1 and CDR2 from the germline V gene are SEHNR and FQNEAQ (reference sequence). Here immunoSEQ multiplex PCR was the method, and the copy in TCRdb shows in-frame clones only, minus some. The table has around 170,000 clones, more than 75% seen once. Concerning this clone: A read error may account for a junction end that differs from germline.

V is TRBV7-9 and J is TRBJ1-4; D may be TRBD1 (5 bases). The TCR originated in a man between 18 and 35 years old in good health and CMV-seronegative. The sample consisted of PBMCs. The chain's CDR3 is CASSLGGYENGKLFF. The CDR3 bases are TGTGCCAGCAGCTTGGGGGGTTACGAGAATGGAAAACTGTTTTTT.